This TCR beta chain comes out of a study of tumor-infiltrating lymphocytes in glioblastoma multiforme. TCR beta libraries were built from RNA through three nested multiplex PCR rounds using modified ARM-PCR. No unique molecular identifiers were described for these TCRB libraries. TCRdb reprocessed the multiplex PCR reads via MiXCR and lists one record per CDR3 protein. The sample includes fewer than 15,000 distinct CDR3 sequences, under 70% seen only once; the top ten take around 33%. Germline assignment: CDR1 SEHNR and CDR2 FQNEAQ (reference sequence). The CDR3 length is 12 residues. This clonotype came up many times. At one boundary the junction diverges from the germline segment, which might be a read error.

The sequenced sample consisted of brain tumor tissue. The chain uses TRBV7-9 and TRBJ2-7, with 9 positions matching TRBD1. This TCR came from a male donor with glioblastoma. CDR3 nucleotides: TGTGCCGGCAGCCGGACAGGGGTCGAGCAGTACTTC. This translates into CAGSRTGVEQYF.